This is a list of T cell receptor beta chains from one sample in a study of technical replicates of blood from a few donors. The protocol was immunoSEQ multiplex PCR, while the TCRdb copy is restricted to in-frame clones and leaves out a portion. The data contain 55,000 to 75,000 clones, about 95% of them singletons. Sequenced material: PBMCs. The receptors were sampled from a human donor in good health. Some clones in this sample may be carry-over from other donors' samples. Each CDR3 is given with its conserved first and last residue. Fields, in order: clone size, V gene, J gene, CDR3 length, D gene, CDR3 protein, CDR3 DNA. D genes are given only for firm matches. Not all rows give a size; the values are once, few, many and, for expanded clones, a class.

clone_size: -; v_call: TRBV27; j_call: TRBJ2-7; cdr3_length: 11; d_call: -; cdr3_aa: CASIGGGRQYF; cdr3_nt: TGTGCCAGCATTGGCGGTGGGAGGCAGTACTTC
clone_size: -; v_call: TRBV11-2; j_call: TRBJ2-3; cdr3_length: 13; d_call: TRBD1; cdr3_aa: CASKTGGTDTQYF; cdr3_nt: TGTGCCAGTAAGACAGGGGGGACAGATACGCAGTATTTT
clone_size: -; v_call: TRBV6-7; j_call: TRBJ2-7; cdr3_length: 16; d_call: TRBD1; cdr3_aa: CASSYPQGTSSYEQYF; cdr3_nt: TGTGCCAGCAGTTATCCACAGGGGACGAGCTCCTACGAGCAGTACTTC
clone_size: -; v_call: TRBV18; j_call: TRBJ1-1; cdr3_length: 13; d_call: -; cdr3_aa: CASSQGSSTEAFF; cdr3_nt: TGTGCCAGCTCACAGGGGTCGAGCACTGAAGCTTTCTTT
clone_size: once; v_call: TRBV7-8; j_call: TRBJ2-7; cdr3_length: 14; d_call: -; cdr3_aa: CASSLDPGTYEQYF; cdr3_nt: TGTGCCAGCAGCTTAGATCCGGGGACCTACGAGCAGTACTTC
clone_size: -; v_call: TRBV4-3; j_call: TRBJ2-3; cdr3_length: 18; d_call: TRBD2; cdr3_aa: CASSQDGVGAGGPDTQYF; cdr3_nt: TGCGCCAGCAGCCAAGATGGGGTGGGAGCGGGAGGGCCAGATACGCAGTATTTT
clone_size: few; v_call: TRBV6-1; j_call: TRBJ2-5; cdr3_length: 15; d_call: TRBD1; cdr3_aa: CASSRMTGDQETQYF; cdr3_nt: TGTGCCAGCAGTAGAATGACAGGGGACCAAGAGACCCAGTACTTC
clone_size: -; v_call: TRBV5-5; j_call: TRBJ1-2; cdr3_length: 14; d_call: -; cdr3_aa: CASSSDPGVDGYTF; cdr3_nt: TGTGCCAGCAGCTCGGACCCAGGGGTAGATGGCTACACCTTC
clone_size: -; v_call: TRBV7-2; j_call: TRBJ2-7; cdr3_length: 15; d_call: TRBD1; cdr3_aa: CASSLAGQGSYEQYF; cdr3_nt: TGTGCCAGCAGCTTAGCGGGACAGGGTTCCTACGAGCAGTACTTC
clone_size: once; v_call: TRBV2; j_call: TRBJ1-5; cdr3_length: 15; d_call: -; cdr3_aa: CASSRRKYSNQPQHF; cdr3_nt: TGTGCCAGCAGTCGCAGAAAGTATAGCAATCAGCCCCAGCATTTT
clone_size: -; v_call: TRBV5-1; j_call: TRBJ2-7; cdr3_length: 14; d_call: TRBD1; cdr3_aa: CASSLRGTGTEQYF; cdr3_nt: TGCGCCAGCAGCTTGCGGGGGACAGGGACCGAGCAGTACTTC
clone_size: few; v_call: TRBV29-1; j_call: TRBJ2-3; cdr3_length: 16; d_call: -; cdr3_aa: CSVKGGGPRSTDTQYF; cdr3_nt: TGCAGCGTCAAGGGAGGGGGGCCTAGAAGCACAGATACGCAGTATTTT
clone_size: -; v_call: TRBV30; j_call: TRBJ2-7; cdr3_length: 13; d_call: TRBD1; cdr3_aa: CAWDWTGGSEQYF; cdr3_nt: TGTGCCTGGGACTGGACAGGGGGCAGCGAGCAGTACTTC
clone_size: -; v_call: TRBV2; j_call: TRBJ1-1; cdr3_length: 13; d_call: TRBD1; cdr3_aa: CASSAGQAGGAFF; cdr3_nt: TGTGCCAGCAGTGCCGGACAGGCGGGGGGTGCTTTCTTT
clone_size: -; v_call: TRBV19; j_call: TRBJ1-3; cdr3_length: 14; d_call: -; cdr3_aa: CASSEPHRGNTIYF; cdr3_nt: TGTGCCAGTAGTGAGCCGCACCGGGGAAACACCATATATTTT
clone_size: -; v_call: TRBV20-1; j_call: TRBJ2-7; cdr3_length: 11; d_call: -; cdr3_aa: CSASLADEQYF; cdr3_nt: TGCAGTGCTAGCCTAGCTGACGAGCAGTACTTC
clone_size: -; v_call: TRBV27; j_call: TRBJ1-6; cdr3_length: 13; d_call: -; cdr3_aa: CASSLGGLTPLHF; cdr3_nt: TGTGCCAGCAGTTTAGGGGGCCTCACACCCCTCCACTTT
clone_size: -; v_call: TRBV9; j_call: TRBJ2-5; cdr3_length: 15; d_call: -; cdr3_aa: CASSTPEEYSETQYF; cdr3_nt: TGTGCCAGCAGCACACCCGAGGAGTATTCGGAGACCCAGTACTTC
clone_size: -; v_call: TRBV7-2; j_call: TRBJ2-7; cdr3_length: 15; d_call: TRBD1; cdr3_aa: CASSYRDRGIYEQYF; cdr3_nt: TGTGCCAGCAGCTACCGGGACAGGGGGATCTACGAGCAGTACTTC
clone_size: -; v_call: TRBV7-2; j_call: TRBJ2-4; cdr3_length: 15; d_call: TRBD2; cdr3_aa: CASSSGLAGVNIQYF; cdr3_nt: TGTGCCAGCAGCAGCGGACTAGCGGGAGTTAACATTCAGTACTTC
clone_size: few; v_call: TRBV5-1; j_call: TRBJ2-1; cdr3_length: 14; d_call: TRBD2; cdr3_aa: CASTTSGAYNEQFF; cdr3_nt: TGCGCCAGCACGACTAGCGGGGCCTACAATGAGCAGTTCTTC
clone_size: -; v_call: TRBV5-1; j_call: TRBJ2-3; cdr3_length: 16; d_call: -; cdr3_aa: CASRLGTGRVADTQYF; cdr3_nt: TGCGCCAGCAGGCTGGGAACAGGACGTGTCGCAGATACGCAGTATTTT
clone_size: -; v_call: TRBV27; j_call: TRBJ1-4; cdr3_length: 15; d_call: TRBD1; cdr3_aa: CASSFWTGENEKLFF; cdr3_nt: TGTGCCAGCAGTTTCTGGACAGGGGAGAATGAAAAACTGTTTTTT
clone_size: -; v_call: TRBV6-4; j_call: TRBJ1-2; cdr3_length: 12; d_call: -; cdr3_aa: CASSDQNYGYTF; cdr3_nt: TGTGCCAGCAGTGACCAAAACTATGGCTACACCTTC
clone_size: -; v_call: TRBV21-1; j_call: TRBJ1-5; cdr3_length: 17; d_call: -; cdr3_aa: CASIKTCPGVRIQPQHF; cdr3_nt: TGTGCCAGCATCAAGACCTGCCCGGGGGTGAGAATCCAGCCCCAGCATTTT
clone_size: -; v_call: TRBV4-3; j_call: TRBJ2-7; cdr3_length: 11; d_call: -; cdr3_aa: CASSQDRAQYF; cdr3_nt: TGCGCCAGCAGCCAAGACAGGGCGCAGTACTTC
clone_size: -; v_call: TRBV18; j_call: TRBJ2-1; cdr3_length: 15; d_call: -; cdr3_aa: CASSPWTGRDNEQFF; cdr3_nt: TGTGCCAGCTCACCGTGGACAGGGAGGGACAATGAGCAGTTCTTC
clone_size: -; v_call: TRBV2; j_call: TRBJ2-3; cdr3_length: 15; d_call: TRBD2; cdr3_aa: CASNRRIGGTDTQYF; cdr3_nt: TGTGCCAGCAACCGACGGATCGGGGGGACAGATACGCAGTATTTT
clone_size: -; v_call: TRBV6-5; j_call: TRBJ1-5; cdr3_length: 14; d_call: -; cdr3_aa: CASSYQQSNQPQHF; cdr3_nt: TGTGCCAGCAGTTACCAACAGAGCAATCAGCCCCAGCATTTT
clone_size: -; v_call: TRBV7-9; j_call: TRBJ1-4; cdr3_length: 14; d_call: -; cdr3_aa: CASRSSGMGEKLFF; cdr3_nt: TGTGCCAGCAGAAGCTCAGGGATGGGTGAAAAACTGTTTTTT
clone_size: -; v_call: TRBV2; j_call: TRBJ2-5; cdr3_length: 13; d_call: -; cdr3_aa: CASTTVLGETQYF; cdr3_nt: TGTGCCAGCACCACAGTGTTGGGAGAGACCCAGTACTTC
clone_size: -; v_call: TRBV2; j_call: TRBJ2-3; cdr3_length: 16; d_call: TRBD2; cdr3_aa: CASSPRTSGGPDTQYF; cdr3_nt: TGTGCCAGCAGTCCCCGGACTAGCGGGGGCCCAGATACGCAGTATTTT
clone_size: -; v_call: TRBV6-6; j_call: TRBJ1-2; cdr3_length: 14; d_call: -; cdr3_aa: CASSYSKGDYGYTF; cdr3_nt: TGTGCCAGCAGTTACTCGAAGGGAGACTATGGCTACACCTTC
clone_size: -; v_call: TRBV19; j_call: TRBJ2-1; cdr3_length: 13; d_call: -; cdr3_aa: CASSRLDYNEQFF; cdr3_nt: TGTGCCAGTAGTAGGCTAGATTACAATGAGCAGTTCTTC